These T cell receptor beta chains were read from a single sample in a study of cytomegalovirus exposure and HLA in healthy donors. Some clones are missing from TCRdb's copy, which holds only in-frame ones; the method was immunoSEQ multiplex PCR. The sample includes roughly 130,000 clones, around 70% of them seen just once. The specimen sequenced was PBMCs. These receptors were taken from a woman aged 60-75 years in good health and CMV-seropositive. The CDR3 runs from the conserved cysteine through the conserved F or W. D genes are given only for firm matches. Clone size is shown for a subset of rows, as once, few, many or a class of expanded clone.

J	D	size	V	CDR3	DNA
TRBJ2-1	TRBD2	NA	TRBV4-1	CASSQVAGGNNEQFF	TGCGCCAGCAGCCAGGTAGCGGGGGGAAACAATGAGCAGTTCTTC
TRBJ2-7	NA	NA	TRBV5-1	CASSPQGPHYEQYF	TGCGCCAGCAGCCCCCAGGGCCCCCACTACGAGCAGTACTTC
TRBJ2-2	NA	NA	TRBV7-3	CASSLIVGGPSGELFF	TGTGCCAGCAGCTTAATAGTGGGGGGGCCGTCCGGGGAGCTGTTTTTT
TRBJ2-3	NA	NA	TRBV11-3	CASTLGGGSTDTQYF	TGTGCCAGCACCCTAGGGGGGGGAAGCACAGATACGCAGTATTTT
TRBJ2-3	NA	NA	TRBV7-3	CATRDTSTDTQYF	TGTGCCACCCGGGACACAAGCACAGATACGCAGTATTTT
TRBJ1-1	NA	few	TRBV1	CTSSQVQGRRMNTEAFF	TGCACCAGCAGCCAAGTCCAGGGAAGGCGCATGAACACTGAAGCTTTCTTT
TRBJ2-1	NA	NA	TRBV18	CASSPQETSYNEQFF	TGTGCCAGCTCACCCCAGGAAACTTCCTACAATGAGCAGTTCTTC
TRBJ2-3	NA	NA	TRBV5-1	CASSFRPGMGTDTQYF	TGCGCCAGCAGCTTCCGCCCAGGGATGGGCACAGATACGCAGTATTTT
TRBJ2-7	NA	NA	TRBV5-4	CASPPGNRSLYEQYF	TGTGCCAGCCCGCCGGGAAACCGAAGCCTCTACGAGCAGTACTTC
TRBJ1-2	NA	NA	TRBV5-1	CASSHTTGQTYGYTF	TGCGCCAGCAGCCACACGACCGGACAGACCTATGGCTACACCTTC
TRBJ2-1	TRBD2	NA	TRBV14	CASTKTGSGGAFEQFF	TGTGCCAGCACCAAAACCGGAAGCGGGGGGGCCTTTGAGCAGTTCTTC
TRBJ1-5	NA	NA	TRBV7-6	CASSRRRGMGQPQHF	TGTGCCAGCAGCCGGCGTAGGGGGATGGGGCAGCCCCAGCATTTT
TRBJ2-5	NA	NA	TRBV9	CASSVATSGKGKETQYF	TGTGCCAGCAGCGTAGCCACTTCCGGGAAAGGCAAGGAGACCCAGTACTTC
TRBJ2-7	TRBD2	NA	TRBV7-2	CASSSGLAGAFSYEQYF	TGTGCCAGCAGCTCGGGACTAGCGGGGGCCTTTTCCTACGAGCAGTACTTC
TRBJ1-4	TRBD1	NA	TRBV19	CASIGQANNEKLFF	TGTGCCAGTATCGGACAGGCGAATAATGAAAAACTGTTTTTT
TRBJ1-4	TRBD1	few	TRBV6-6	CASSYRRQGLGEKLFF	TGTGCCAGCAGTTACAGGAGACAGGGGCTCGGAGAAAAACTGTTTTTT
TRBJ1-5	TRBD1	few	TRBV19	CASSLGLGDRAYQPQHF	TGTGCCAGTAGTCTAGGGCTGGGGGACAGGGCATACCAGCCCCAGCATTTT
TRBJ2-1	TRBD2	few	TRBV6-4	CASSDGLAGDYEQFF	TGTGCCAGCAGTGACGGACTAGCGGGGGACTATGAGCAGTTCTTC
TRBJ1-2	TRBD1	NA	TRBV7-9	CASSLGQGVDYGYTF	TGTGCCAGCAGCTTGGGACAGGGGGTGGACTATGGCTACACCTTC
TRBJ2-1	TRBD2	few	TRBV6-5	CASSRPSGAEQFF	TGTGCCAGCAGTCGACCTAGCGGGGCGGAGCAGTTCTTC
TRBJ2-1	NA	NA	TRBV29-1	CSVDPRWGEAYNEQFF	TGCAGCGTTGACCCTCGCTGGGGGGAGGCCTACAATGAGCAGTTCTTC
TRBJ2-7	NA	NA	TRBV9	CASSVGQTYEQYF	TGTGCCAGCAGCGTAGGACAGACCTACGAGCAGTACTTC
TRBJ1-2	NA	NA	TRBV6-1	CASSEGTAGNYGYTF	TGTGCCAGCAGTGAAGGCACAGCGGGGAACTATGGCTACACCTTC
TRBJ1-1	NA	NA	TRBV6-5	CASSWGGGTEAFF	TGTGCCAGCAGTTGGGGGGGTGGCACTGAAGCTTTCTTT
TRBJ1-5	NA	NA	TRBV5-6	CASSLAGGRGEDQPQHF	TGTGCCAGCAGCTTGGCCGGGGGGAGGGGCGAGGATCAGCCCCAGCATTTT
TRBJ1-1	NA	NA	TRBV29-1	CSVAEGLEAFF	TGCAGCGTTGCTGAGGGCCTTGAAGCTTTCTTT
TRBJ2-1	TRBD2	NA	TRBV5-1	CASSLDAPRGGEQFF	TGCGCCAGCAGCTTGGATGCACCTCGGGGGGGTGAGCAGTTCTTC
TRBJ2-5	TRBD1	NA	TRBV7-9	CASTMTGVETQYF	TGTGCCAGCACCATGACAGGGGTGGAGACCCAGTACTTC